The clone carrying this T cell receptor beta chain was detected only a few times. Its antigen remains unknown. The data were taken from a study of blood T cells in healthy people across ages. Study outcomes and limitations: Per-million-T-cell TCR beta diversity fell roughly linearly with age.

Sample-barcoded 5' priming and a J-beta primer mix drove a second PCR of about 7 to 12 cycles. Each single sample gave us at least 2.5 million CDR3-containing paired-end reads. TCRdb called the 5' RACE reads again in MiXCR, with one record for every CDR3 protein. Here the sample spans roughly 1.5 million distinct CDR3 sequences, roughly 43% being singletons. CDR1 MNHEY and CDR2 SVGAGI come from the germline V gene. The CDR3 has 13 residues. Trimming took 4 bases from V and 8 from J, leaving 14 bases between them. The chain employs TRBV6-5 and TRBJ1-2; D ambiguous. This TCR was sampled from a young woman in good health. Sequencing used blood. The CDR3 is CASSSRTAEGYTF. The CDR3 region has the DNA TGTGCCAGCAGTTCTCGGACGGCGGAAGGCTACACCTTC.